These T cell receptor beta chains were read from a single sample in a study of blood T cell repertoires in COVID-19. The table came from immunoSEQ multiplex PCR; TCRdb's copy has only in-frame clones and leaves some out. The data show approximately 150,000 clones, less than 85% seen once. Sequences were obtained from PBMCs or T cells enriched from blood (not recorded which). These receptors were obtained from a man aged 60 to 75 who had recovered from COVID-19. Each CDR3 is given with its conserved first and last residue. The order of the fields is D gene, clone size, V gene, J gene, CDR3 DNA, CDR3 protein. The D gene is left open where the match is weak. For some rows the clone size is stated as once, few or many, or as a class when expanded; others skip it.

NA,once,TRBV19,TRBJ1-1,TGTGCCAGCGAACCCAGGGTGAACACTGAAGCTTTCTTT,CASEPRVNTEAFF
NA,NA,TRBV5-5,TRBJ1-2,TGTGCCAGCAGCTTGACTGGCAGGGGCAGCTATGGCTACACCTTC,CASSLTGRGSYGYTF
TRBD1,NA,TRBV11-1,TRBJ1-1,TGTGCCAGCAGCCCCCGGACAGGGTTGAACACTGAAGCTTTCTTT,CASSPRTGLNTEAFF
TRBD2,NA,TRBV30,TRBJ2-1,TGTGCCTGGTCTGGGGGGGGAGTGAATGAGCAGTTCTTC,CAWSGGGVNEQFF
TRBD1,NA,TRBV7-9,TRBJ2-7,TGTGCCAGCAGCCCCCGGACAGGGAGCTCCTACGAGCAGTACTTC,CASSPRTGSSYEQYF
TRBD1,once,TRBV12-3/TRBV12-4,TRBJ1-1,TGTGCCAGCAGCCCGACAGGGCACACTGAAGCTTTCTTT,CASSPTGHTEAFF
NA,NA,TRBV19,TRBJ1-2,TGTGCCAGTAGATTCCCGGGACAAAAGGGAGAAAACTATGGCTACACCTTC,CASRFPGQKGENYGYTF
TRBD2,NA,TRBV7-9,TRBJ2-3,TGTGCCAGCAGCACCTCGCGGGAGTCGCAGTATTTT,CASSTSRESQYF
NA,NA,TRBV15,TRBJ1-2,TGTGCCACCAGCAGTGCCCTCGGACAGTCCTATGGCTACACCTTC,CATSSALGQSYGYTF
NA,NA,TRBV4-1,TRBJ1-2,TGCGCCAGCAGCCAAACCCCGGGGGGCGGTCGGGGCTATGGCTACACCTTC,CASSQTPGGGRGYGYTF
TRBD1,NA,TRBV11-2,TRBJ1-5,TGTGCCAGCAGCCCGGGGACAGGGGAGAATCAGCCCCAGCATTTT,CASSPGTGENQPQHF
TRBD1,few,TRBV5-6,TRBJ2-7,TGTGCCAGCAGCTGGGACAGGGGGCCCTACGAGCAGTACTTC,CASSWDRGPYEQYF
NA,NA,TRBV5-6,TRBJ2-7,TGTGCCAGCAGCTACAGTCGGACAGTAGGCGAGCAGTACTTC,CASSYSRTVGEQYF
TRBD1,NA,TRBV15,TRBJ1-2,TGTGCCACCAGCAGAGATCTGAAAAAGAGACAGGGAATCTATGGCTACACCTTC,CATSRDLKKRQGIYGYTF
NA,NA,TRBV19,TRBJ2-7,TGTGCCAGTAGTAGAAGGGCAGGGGTCTACGAGCAGTACTTC,CASSRRAGVYEQYF
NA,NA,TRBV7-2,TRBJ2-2,TGTGCCAGCAGCTTATACTTTGCCGGGGAGCTGTTTTTT,CASSLYFAGELFF
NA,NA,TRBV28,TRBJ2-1,TGTGCCAGCAGTTTATCCGACATGCTCAATGAGCAGTTCTTC,CASSLSDMLNEQFF
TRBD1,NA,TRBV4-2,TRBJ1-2,TGTGCCAGCAGCCAAGAAACCGGGACAGGATATGGCTACACCTTC,CASSQETGTGYGYTF
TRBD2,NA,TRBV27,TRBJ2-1,TGTGCCAGCAGTTTATCGAAGGGACTAGCGGGAGGGGCTACCTACAATGAGCAGTTCTTC,CASSLSKGLAGGATYNEQFF
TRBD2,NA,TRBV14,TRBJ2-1,TGTGCCAGCAGCCAAGAAAGAGGAGGGCTAGCGGGCGGGCTTGAGCAGTTCTTC,CASSQERGGLAGGLEQFF
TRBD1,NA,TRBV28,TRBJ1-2,TGTGCCAGCAGTTTGCGGACAGGGGGAGGCTATGGCTACACCTTC,CASSLRTGGGYGYTF
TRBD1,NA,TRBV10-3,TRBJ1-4,TGTGCCATCAACACAGGGGGGTTTCTGGATGAAAAACTGTTTTTT,CAINTGGFLDEKLFF
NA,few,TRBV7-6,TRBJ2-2,TGTGCCAGCAGCCCGCGACTGGACAGCACCGGGGAGCTGTTTTTT,CASSPRLDSTGELFF
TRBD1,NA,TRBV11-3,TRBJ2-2,TGTGCCAGCACAACCACGGTCCGGGACAGGGTGGCCGGGGAGCTGTTTTTT,CASTTTVRDRVAGELFF
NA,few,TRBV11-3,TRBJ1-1,TGTGCCAGCAGCTTAGAGGTGGACACGGAAGCTTTCTTT,CASSLEVDTEAFF
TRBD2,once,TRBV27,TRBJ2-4,TGTGCCAGCAGTTTAATGTCGGGGGGACCGGCTAAAAACATTCAGTACTTC,CASSLMSGGPAKNIQYF
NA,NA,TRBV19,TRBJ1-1,TGTGCCAGCCGGGGACTGGTGAACACTGAAGCTTTCTTT,CASRGLVNTEAFF
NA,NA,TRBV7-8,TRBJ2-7,TGTGCCAGCAGCTTAACCGGGGGACACGAGCAGTACTTC,CASSLTGGHEQYF
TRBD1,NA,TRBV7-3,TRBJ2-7,TGTGCCAGCAGTAGGACAGGGGGTAGCTACGAGCAGTACTTC,CASSRTGGSYEQYF
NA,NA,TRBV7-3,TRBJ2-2,TGTGCCAGCAGCCAGGCTACAGGGTCCGGGGAGCTGTTTTTT,CASSQATGSGELFF
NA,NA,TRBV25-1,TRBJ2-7,TGTGCCAGCAGTTACTACGAGCAGTACTTC,CASSYYEQYF
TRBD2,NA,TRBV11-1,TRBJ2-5,TGTGCCAGCAGCTTAACCTGGACTAGGGGTGAGACCCAGTACTTC,CASSLTWTRGETQYF
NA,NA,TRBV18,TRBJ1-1,TGTGCCAGCTCACCCCTTCAGGGTAACACTGAAGCTTTCTTT,CASSPLQGNTEAFF
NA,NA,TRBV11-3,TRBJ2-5,TGTGCCAGCAGCTTAGGCGATCAAGAGACCCAGTACTTC,CASSLGDQETQYF
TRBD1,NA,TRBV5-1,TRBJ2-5,TGCGCCAGCAGCACGACAGGGGGCGCGGAGACCCAGTACTTC,CASSTTGGAETQYF
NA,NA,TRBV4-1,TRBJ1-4,TGCGCCAGCAGCCCCCCGCGAGGGCGCGAAAAACTGTTTTTT,CASSPPRGREKLFF
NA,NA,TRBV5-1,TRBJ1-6,TGCGCCAGCAGCCCACAGGGCCAGGGTAATTCACCCCTCCACTTT,CASSPQGQGNSPLHF
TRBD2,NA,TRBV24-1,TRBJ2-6,TGTGCCACCAGTGCGGGGGGGCGCGATGCTGGGGCCAACGTCCTGACTTTC,CATSAGGRDAGANVLTF
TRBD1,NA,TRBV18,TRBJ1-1,TGTGCCAGCTCACCGACAGGGCGTATGGGCACTGAAGCTTTCTTT,CASSPTGRMGTEAFF
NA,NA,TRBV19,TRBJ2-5,TGTGCCAGTAGTGGCCAGACAGGCCCTCAGGAGACCCAGTACTTC,CASSGQTGPQETQYF
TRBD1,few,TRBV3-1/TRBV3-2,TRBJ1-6,TGTGCCAGCACCGGGACAGGGGTGGCTAGGGAGTCACCCCTCCACTTT,CASTGTGVARESPLHF
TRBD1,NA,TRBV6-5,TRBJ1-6,TGTGCCAGCAGTTACCGGGGGACAGGGGGTTATTCACCCCTCCACTTT,CASSYRGTGGYSPLHF
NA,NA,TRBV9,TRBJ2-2,TGTGCCAGCAGCGTAGGGAATCCGACTAGAAGGAACACCGGGGAGCTGTTTTTT,CASSVGNPTRRNTGELFF